This TCR beta chain was documented in a study of cytomegalovirus exposure and HLA in healthy donors. Study information: From some 190 million T cells, an earlier analysis saw roughly 100 million unique TCR beta sequences.

CDR3 length: 16 amino acids. Germline V lookup: CDR1 SGHTA, CDR2 FQGNSA. Germline trimming cut 1 base from V and 9 bases from J; bases unmatched to any gene: 10. The PCR employed 60 Vbeta primers together with 13 Jbeta primers. Profiling relied on immunoSEQ multiplex PCR, and the TCRdb table lists in-frame clones only, not all of them. The table has around 200,000 clones, roughly 78% seen once; the top ten hold about 0.7%. Broader study findings: In all likelihood, a cluster of highly shared sequence variants was a sequencing artifact. Donors were assumed by presence/absence analyses to have roughly uniform sequencing depth.

Despite likely unrecorded immune exposures, the donors were nominally healthy at the time of sampling. For this clone: The antigen remains undetermined.

V gene TRBV7-2 combines with J gene TRBJ2-3; the match to TRBD2 covers 10 bases. The specimen was PBMCs. This TCR derives from a boy aged 5-17 years in good health and CMV-seronegative. In DNA, the CDR3 is TGTGCCAGCAGCTTAGTGAAAGCGGGGGGGGGAGGCACGCAGTATTTT. It codes for CASSLVKAGGGGTQYF.